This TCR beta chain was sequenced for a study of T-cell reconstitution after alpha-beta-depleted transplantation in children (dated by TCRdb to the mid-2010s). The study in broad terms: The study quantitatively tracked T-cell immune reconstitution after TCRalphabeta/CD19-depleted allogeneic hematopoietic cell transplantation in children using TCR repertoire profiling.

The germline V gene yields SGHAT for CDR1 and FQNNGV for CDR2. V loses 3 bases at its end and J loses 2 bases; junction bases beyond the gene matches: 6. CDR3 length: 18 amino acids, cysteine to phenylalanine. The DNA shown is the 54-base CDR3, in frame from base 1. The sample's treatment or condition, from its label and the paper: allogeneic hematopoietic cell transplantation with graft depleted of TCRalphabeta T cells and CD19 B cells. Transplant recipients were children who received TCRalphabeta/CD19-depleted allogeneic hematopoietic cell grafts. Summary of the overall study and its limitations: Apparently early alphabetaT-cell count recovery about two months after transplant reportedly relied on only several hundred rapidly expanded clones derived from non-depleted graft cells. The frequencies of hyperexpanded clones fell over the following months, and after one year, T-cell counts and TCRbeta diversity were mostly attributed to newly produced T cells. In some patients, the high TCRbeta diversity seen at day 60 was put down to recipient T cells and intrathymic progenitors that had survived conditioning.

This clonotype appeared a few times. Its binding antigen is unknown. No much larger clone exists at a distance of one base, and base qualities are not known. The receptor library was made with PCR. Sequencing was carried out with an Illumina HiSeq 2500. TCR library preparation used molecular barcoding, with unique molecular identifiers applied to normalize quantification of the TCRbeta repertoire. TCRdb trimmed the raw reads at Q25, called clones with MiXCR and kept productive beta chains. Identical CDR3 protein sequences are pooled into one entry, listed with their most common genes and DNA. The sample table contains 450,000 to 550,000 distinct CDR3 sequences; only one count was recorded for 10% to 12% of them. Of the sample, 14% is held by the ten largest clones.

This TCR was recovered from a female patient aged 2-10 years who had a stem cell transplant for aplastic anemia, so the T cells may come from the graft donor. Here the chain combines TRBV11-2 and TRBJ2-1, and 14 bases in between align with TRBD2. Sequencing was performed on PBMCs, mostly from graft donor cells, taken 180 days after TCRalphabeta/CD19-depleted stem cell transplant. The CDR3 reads CASSLGTSGRSAYNEQFF. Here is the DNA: TGTGCCAGCAGCTTGGGGACTAGCGGGAGATCGGCCTACAATGAGCAGTTCTTC. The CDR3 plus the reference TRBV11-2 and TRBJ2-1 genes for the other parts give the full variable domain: EAGVAQSPRYKIIEKRQSVAFWCNPISGHATLYWYQQILGQGPKLLIQFQNNGVVDDSQLPKDRFSAERLKGVDSTLKIQPAKLEDSAVYLCASSLGTSGRSAYNEQFFGPGTRLTVL.